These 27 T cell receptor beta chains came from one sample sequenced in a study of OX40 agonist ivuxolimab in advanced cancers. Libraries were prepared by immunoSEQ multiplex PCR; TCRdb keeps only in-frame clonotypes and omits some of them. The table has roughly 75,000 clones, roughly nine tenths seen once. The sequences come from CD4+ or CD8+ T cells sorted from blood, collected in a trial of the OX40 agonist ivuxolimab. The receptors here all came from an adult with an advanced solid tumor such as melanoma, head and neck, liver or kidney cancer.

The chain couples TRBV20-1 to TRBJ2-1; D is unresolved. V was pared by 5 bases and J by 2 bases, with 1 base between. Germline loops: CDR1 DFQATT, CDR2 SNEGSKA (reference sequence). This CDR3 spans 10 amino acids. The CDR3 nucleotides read TGCAGTGCTCCCTACAATGAGCAGTTCTTC. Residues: CSAPYNEQFF.

CDR3 DNA: TGTGCCAGTAGTATAGGGACAGGAGAAGAAAAACTGTTTTTT. This sequence encodes CASSIGTGEEKLFF. The chain combines TRBV19 with TRBJ1-4; 7 nucleotides agree with TRBD1. The CDR3 extends over 14 amino acids. Looked up from germline, CDR1 is LNHDA and CDR2 is SQIVND (reference sequence). Trimming cost V 1 base and J 8 bases; bases outside gene matches: 4.

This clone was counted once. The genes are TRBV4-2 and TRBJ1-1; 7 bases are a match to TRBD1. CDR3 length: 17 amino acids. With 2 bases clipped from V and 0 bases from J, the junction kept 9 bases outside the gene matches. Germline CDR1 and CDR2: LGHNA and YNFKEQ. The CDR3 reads CASSQLPITGVNTEAFF. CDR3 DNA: TGTGCCAGCAGCCAATTACCGATAACAGGGGTGAACACTGAAGCTTTCTTT.

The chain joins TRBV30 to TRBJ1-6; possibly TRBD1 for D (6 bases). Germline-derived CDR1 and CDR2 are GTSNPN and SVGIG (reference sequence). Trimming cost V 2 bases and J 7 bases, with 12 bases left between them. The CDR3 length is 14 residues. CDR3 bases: TGTGCCTGGAGTCAGGGGCAGGGGAATTCACCCCTCCACTTT. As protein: CAWSQGQGNSPLHF.

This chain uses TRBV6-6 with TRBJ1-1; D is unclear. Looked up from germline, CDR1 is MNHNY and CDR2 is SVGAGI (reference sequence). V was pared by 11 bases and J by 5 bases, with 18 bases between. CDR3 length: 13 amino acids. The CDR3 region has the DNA TGTGCCTCCACAGAGACCCGACGGACTGAAGCTTTCTTT. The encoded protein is CASTETRRTEAFF.

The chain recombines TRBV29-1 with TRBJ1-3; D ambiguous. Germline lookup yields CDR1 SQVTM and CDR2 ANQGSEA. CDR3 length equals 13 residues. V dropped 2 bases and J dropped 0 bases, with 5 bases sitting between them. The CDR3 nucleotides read TGCAGCGTTGAAATCGCCTCTGGAAACACCATATATTTT. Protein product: CSVEIASGNTIYF.

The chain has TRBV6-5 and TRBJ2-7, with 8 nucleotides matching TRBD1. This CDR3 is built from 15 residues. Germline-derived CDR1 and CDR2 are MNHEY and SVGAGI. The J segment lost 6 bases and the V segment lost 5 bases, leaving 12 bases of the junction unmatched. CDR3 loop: CASSPLRQGASEQYF. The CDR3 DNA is TGTGCCAGCAGTCCTCTTCGGCAGGGGGCATCCGAGCAGTACTTC.

CDR3 bases: TGTGCCAGCAGTGAACAAGTGAACACCGGGGAGCTGTTTTTT. Amino acids: CASSEQVNTGELFF. V usage is TRBV6-1 and J usage is TRBJ2-2; D unclear. The CDR3 totals 14 residues. V lost 2 bases to trimming and J lost 1 base, with 5 bases between them. The germline V gene has CDR1 MNHNS and CDR2 SASEGT.

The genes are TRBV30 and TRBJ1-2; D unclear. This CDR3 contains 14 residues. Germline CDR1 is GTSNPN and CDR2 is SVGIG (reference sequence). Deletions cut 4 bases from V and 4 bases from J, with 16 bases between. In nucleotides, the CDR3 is TGTGCCTGGACCTCTTCTGTAACAGTCTATGGCTACACCTTC. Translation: CAWTSSVTVYGYTF.

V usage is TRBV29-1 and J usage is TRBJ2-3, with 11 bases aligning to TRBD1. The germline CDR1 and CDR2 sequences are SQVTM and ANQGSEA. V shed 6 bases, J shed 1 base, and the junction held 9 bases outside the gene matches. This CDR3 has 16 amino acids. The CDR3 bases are TGCAGCGTCCGGACAGGGGGCGCGGGTGGCACAGATACGCAGTATTTT. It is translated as CSVRTGGAGGTDTQYF.

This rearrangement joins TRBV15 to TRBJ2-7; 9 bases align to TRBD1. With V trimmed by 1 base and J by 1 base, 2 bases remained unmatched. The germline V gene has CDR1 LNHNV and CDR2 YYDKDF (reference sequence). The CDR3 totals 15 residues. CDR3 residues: CATSRAGQGSYEQYF. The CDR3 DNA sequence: TGTGCCACCAGCAGAGCGGGACAGGGATCCTACGAGCAGTACTTC.

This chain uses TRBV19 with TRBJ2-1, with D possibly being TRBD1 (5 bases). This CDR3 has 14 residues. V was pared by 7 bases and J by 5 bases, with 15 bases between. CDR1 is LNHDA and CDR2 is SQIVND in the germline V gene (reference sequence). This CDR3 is CASKEPRTHNEQFF. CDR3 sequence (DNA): TGTGCCAGTAAAGAGCCAAGGACACACAATGAGCAGTTCTTC.

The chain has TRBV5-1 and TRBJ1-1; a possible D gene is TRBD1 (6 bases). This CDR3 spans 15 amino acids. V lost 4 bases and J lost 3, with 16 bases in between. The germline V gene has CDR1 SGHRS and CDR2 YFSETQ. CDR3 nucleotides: TGCGCCAGCAGCCTAGGCAACAGGGACGACACTGAAGCTTTCTTT. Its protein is CASSLGNRDDTEAFF.

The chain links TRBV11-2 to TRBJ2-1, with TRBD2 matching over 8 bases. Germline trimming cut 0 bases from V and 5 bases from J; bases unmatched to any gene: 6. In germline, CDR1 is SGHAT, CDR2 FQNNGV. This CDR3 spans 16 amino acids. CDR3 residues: CASSLDRAGGNNEQFF. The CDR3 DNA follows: TGTGCCAGCAGCTTAGACCGGGCGGGAGGTAACAATGAGCAGTTCTTC. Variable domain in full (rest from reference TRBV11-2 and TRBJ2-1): EAGVAQSPRYKIIEKRQSVAFWCNPISGHATLYWYQQILGQGPKLLIQFQNNGVVDDSQLPKDRFSAERLKGVDSTLKIQPAKLEDSAVYLCASSLDRAGGNNEQFFGPGTRLTVL.

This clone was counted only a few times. CDR3 bases: TGTGCCAGCAGTGAAAACAGGGGAACAGATACGCAGTATTTT. Amino acid sequence: CASSENRGTDTQYF. The genes are TRBV2 and TRBJ2-3; 7 bases align to TRBD1. The CDR3 consists of 14 residues. The V gene end was trimmed by 2 bases and the J gene end by 3 bases; junction bases not matched to a gene: 2. Germline lookup yields CDR1 SNHLY and CDR2 FYNNEI.

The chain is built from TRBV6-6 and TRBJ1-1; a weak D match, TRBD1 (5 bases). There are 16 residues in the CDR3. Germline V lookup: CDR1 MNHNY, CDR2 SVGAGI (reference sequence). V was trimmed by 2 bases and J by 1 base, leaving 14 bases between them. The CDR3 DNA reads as TGTGCCAGCAGTTACGGGGGGTCCCATTGGAACACTGAAGCTTTCTTT. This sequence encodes CASSYGGSHWNTEAFF.

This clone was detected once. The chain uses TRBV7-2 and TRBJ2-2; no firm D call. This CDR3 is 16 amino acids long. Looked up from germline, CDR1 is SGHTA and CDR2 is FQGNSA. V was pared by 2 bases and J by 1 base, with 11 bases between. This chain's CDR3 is CASSLSQLENTGELFF. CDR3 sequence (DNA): TGTGCCAGCAGCTTAAGTCAATTGGAGAACACCGGGGAGCTGTTTTTT. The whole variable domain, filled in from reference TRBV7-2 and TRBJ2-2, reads GAGVSQSPSNKVTEKGKDVELRCDPISGHTALYWYRQSLGQGLEFLIYFQGNSAPDKSGLPSDRFSAERTGGSVSTLTIQRTQQEDSAVYLCASSLSQLENTGELFFGEGSRLTVL.

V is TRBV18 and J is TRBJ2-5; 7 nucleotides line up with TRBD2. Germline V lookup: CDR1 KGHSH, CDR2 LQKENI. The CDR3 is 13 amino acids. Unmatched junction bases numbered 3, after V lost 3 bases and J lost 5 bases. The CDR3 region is CASSPGLTETQYF. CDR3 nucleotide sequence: TGTGCCAGCTCACCGGGACTAACTGAGACCCAGTACTTC.

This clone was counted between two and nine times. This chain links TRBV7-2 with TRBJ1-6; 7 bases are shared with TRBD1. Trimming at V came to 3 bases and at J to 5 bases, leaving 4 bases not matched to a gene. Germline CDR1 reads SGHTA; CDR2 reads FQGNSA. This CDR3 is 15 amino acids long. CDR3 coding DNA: TGTGCCAGCAGCTTGAGGGGGCGAGATAATTCACCCCTCCACTTT. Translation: CASSLRGRDNSPLHF.

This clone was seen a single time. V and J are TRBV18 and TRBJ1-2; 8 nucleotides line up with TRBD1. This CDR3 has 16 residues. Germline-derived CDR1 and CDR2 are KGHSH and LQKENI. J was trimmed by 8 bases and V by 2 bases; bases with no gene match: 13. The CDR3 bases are TGTGCCAGCTCACCAGAGCCGGGGCAGGGGGCGCGCGGCTACACCTTC. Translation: CASSPEPGQGARGYTF.

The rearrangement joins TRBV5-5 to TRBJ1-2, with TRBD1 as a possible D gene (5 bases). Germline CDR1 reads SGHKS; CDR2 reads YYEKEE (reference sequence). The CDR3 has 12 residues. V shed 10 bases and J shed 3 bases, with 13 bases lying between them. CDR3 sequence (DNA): TGTGCCGGTGCCAGGGAAGACTATGGCTACACCTTC. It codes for CAGAREDYGYTF.

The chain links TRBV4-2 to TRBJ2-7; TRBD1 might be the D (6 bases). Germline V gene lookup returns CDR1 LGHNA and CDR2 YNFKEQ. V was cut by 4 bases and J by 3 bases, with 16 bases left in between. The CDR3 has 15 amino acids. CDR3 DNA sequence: TGTGCCAGCAGCCTTCACGCGGACAGTAGCTACGAGCAGTACTTC. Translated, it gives CASSLHADSSYEQYF.

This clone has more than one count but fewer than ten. CDR3 loop: CASSDSLISYEQYF. CDR3 DNA sequence: TGCGCCAGCAGTGACAGCCTTATCTCCTACGAGCAGTACTTC. This chain connects TRBV10-1 to TRBJ2-7; D gene ambiguous. Between the trimmed V and J ends, which lost 3 bases and 0 bases, there was a span of 9 bases. The CDR3 spans 14 residues. Germline CDR1 is WNHNN and CDR2 is SYGVQD (reference sequence).

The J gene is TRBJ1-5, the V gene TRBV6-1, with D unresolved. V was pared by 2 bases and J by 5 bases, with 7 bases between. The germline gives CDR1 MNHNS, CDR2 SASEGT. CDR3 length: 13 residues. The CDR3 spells CASSESQDQPQHF. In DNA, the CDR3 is TGTGCCAGCAGTGAATCCCAAGATCAGCCCCAGCATTTT.

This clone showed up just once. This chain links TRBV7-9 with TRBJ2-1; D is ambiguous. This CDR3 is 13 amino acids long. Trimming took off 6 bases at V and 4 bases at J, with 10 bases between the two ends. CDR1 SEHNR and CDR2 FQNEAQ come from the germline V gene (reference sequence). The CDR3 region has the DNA TGTGCCAGCAGGTATGGTTCGTACAATGAGCAGTTCTTC. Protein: CASRYGSYNEQFF. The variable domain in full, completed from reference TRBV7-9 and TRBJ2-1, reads DTGVSQNPRHKITKRGQNVTFRCDPISEHNRLYWYRQTLGQGPEFLTYFQNEAQLEKSRLLSDRFSAERPKGSFSTLEIQRTEQGDSAMYLCASRYGSYNEQFFGPGTRLTVL.

The CDR3 here is CASSLSWGLSTDTQYF. The CDR3 bases are TGTGCCAGCAGTTTATCATGGGGGCTTAGCACAGATACGCAGTATTTT. The genes are TRBV27 and TRBJ2-3, with TRBD1 as a possible D gene (6 bases). The V and J ends lost 0 bases and 0 bases respectively, with 10 bases between them. The CDR3 sequence is 16 residues long. The germline V gene encodes CDR1 MNHEY and CDR2 SMNVEV (reference sequence).

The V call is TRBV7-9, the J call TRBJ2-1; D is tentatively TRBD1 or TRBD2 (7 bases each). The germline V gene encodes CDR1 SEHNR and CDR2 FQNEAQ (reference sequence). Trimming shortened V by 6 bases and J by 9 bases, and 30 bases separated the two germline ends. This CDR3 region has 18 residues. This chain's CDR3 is CASRPNRGTGEGAFEQFF. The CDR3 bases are TGTGCCAGCAGACCAAACCGGGGTACTGGGGAGGGGGCTTTTGAGCAGTTCTTC.